The T cell receptor (beta chain) under discussion was sequenced for a study of a mutant IDH1 vaccine in newly diagnosed glioma (dated by TCRdb to the early 2020s). Study-level background: Vaccination started 4-6 weeks after radiotherapy alone, or was given together with temozolomide cycles in the groups whose treatment included chemotherapy. Of the 25 to 40 patients who were treated, about 62% were male and around 40% were female, and the mean age was roughly 40 years. Prior to enrollment, patients had been given standard therapy consisting of radiotherapy alone, temozolomide alone, or radiochemotherapy with temozolomide, with the combination given to most patients. Visit V12 was the week-35 safety follow-up and visit V13 was the week-47 end of study. Peripheral blood samples were drawn at six visits, namely V03 (baseline), V05, V07, V10, V12 and V13. For exploratory analyses, approximately 25 treated patients had longitudinal TCRB deep sequencing done wherever samples were available. What the work shows at the level of the full study, not this receptor alone: The authors stated that sample limitations prevented analyses of patient blood samples from being reproduced. No apparent relationship was observed between pseudoprogression and alterations in the top peripheral T cell clonotypes detected by TCRB sequencing. Across multiple MHC alleles, vaccine-induced immune responses were seen in around 93% of patients. Selection of PBMC samples for TCRB deep sequencing was based on availability.

To note about this clone: Its specific antigen is unknown. The record has no base qualities; no much larger clone is one base away.

Interpreted using the paper, the time point label stands for: week 47, end of study. Each vaccine dose, consisting of 300 ug of a 20-mer mutant IDH1 peptide in Montanide, was administered subcutaneously with topical imiquimod. Across visits V03 through V10, patients got a total of eight vaccinations, given in weeks 1, 3, 5, 7, 11, 15, 19 and 23. Newly diagnosed WHO grade 3 or 4 IDH1-mutant astrocytomas showing loss of nuclear ATRX were present in the donors. The samples were drawn from NOA16, a multicentre, single-arm, open-label phase I trial in Germany that tested a mutant IDH1 peptide vaccine in humans for the first time. Genomic DNA for TCRB sequencing was extracted from EDTA blood using the DNeasy Blood and Tissue Kit. Trimming at the junction amounts to 3 bases on V and 7 bases on J, and the germline ends lie 6 bases apart. The CDR3 covers 11 residues, taking in both the cysteine and the phenylalanine. CDR3 DNA only is kept here, 33 bases in frame from base 1. As encoded in the germline V gene, CDR1 is MGHRA while CDR2 is YSYEKL.

The method was the immunoSEQ multiplex PCR assay. The hsTCRB Kit was used according to the manufacturer's protocol to amplify rearranged TCR beta chain sequences. Sequencing of TCRB libraries was carried out on an Illumina MiSeq. Per the source publication's procedure: Demultiplexing, trimming and gene mapping were performed with the kit vendor's proprietary platform. TCRdb re-hosts the immuneACCESS table, in-frame sequences only. Its copies lack some clones; in the studies checked, an unresolved V gene accounts for under half of them, and the cause for the rest is not known. D and trimming were read from the DNA, whereas the V and J calls and clone size are those reported in that table. The sample table holds around 33,000 clones, of which 85% to 90% were seen once. 9.5% to 15% of the sample rests with the top ten.

The source is a woman in her 30s with glioma. The sequence is built from TRBV4-1 and TRBJ1-2; the D segment cannot be called with confidence. Sequenced here: PBMCs, sampled from a glioma patient whose treatment included an IDH1 peptide vaccine. The CDR3 region reads CASSQESGYTF. The sequenced DNA is TGCGCCAGCAGCCAGGAGAGTGGCTACACCTTC.